This TCR beta chain was found in a study of radiotherapy plus CTLA-4 blockade in lung cancer (dated by TCRdb to the late 2010s). In terms of the full investigation: Among enrolled patients, approximately 19% had an objective response and approximately 30% reached disease control. Study-level results and caveats: The strongest predictors of response, as reported, were early dynamic changes in blood T cell clones along with a rise in serum interferon-beta after radiation. TCR clones derived from tumors expanded in peripheral blood after treatment with radiotherapy and ipilimumab.

V is cut back by 5 bases and J by 6 bases, with 2 bases in the junction unmatched. The CDR3 sequence holds 12 residues, the cysteine and phenylalanine included. This entry keeps only the CDR3 DNA: 36 bases, framed from base 1. CDR1 and CDR2, per the germline V gene (reference sequence), are SEHNR and FQNEAQ. The method behind the library was the immunoSEQ multiplex PCR assay. Entries here come from immuneACCESS through TCRdb and include only in-frame sequences with V and J called. Some clones fail to appear in such tables; in the studies checked, an unresolved V gene covers under half of the shortfall, and the cause of the remainder is unknown. The sample table contains 56,000 or so clones; only one count was recorded for around 85% of them. About 2.9% of the sample is in the top ten clones. By share, this clone ranks as medium-sized (0.01 to 0.1%). Its antigen target is currently unknown. No base quality information exists; no much larger clone differs at one position.

The study evaluated CTLA-4 blockade (ipilimumab) given together with focal radiation therapy in patients who had chemo-refractory metastatic non-small-cell lung cancer. The origin of this receptor is a human donor with non-small cell lung cancer who had a partial response to radiotherapy plus ipilimumab. The chain is encoded by TRBV7-9 joined to TRBJ2-7; 9 central nucleotides agree with TRBD1. The starting material was peripheral blood, obtained from a patient treated with radiotherapy plus ipilimumab. The CDR3 region reads CASSTGGAEQYF. The DNA sequence is TGTGCCAGCAGCACAGGGGGCGCCGAGCAGTACTTC.